Each of the 12 T cell receptor beta chains below was sequenced from the same sample in a study of shared clonotypes between healthy human individuals. Profiled with immunoSEQ multiplex PCR; TCRdb holds only in-frame clones, not every one. The repertoire includes approximately 440,000 clones, more than 70% of them detected once, and around 12% sits in the top ten. The source material was PBMCs. These receptors originate from a woman between 40 and 50 years old in good health. Some clones in this sample may be carry-over from other donors' samples.

V usage is TRBV7-9 and J usage is TRBJ1-2, with TRBD1 as a possible D gene (5 bases). CDR1 and CDR2 from the germline V gene are SEHNR and FQNEAQ (reference sequence). The CDR3 loop spans 13 amino acids. V was clipped by 3 bases and J by 8 bases, with 13 bases between them. The CDR3 loop is CASSFGQGGGYTF. In DNA, the CDR3 is TGTGCCAGCAGCTTCGGCCAGGGAGGGGGCTACACCTTC.

This clone was observed a handful of times. J is TRBJ2-3 and V is TRBV5-6; D gene ambiguous. Germline CDR1 SGHDT, CDR2 YYEEEE. The V end was cut by 2 bases, the J end by 2 bases, with 9 bases between. The CDR3 totals 14 residues. Here the CDR3 reads CASSFDRITDTQYF. The CDR3 DNA sequence: TGTGCCAGCAGCTTTGACCGAATCACAGATACGCAGTATTTT.

A word on this clone: A far larger clone is off by one base, so a read error is likely. The rearrangement uses TRBV4-2 and TRBJ1-5, with a possible D match to TRBD1 (6 bases). Between the trimmed V and J ends, which lost 4 bases and 5 bases, there was a span of 15 bases. Germline assignment: CDR1 LGHNA and CDR2 YNFKEQ. This CDR3 spans 15 amino acids. The CDR3 protein is CASSRDEGGHQPQHF. The CDR3 nucleotides are TGTGCCAGCAGCCGAGATGAGGGGGGCCATCAGCCCCAGCATTTT.

Remarks on this clone: A read error is possible here, since a much larger clone lies one base away. The CDR3 does not end in the conserved phenylalanine or tryptophan, so this is likely a read error. The CDR3 sequence: CASSLFLMAGELFS. Written as DNA, the CDR3 is TGCGCCAGCAGCTTGTTCCTGATGGCGGGGGAGCTGTTTTCT. The chain uses TRBV5-1 and TRBJ2-2; D is ambiguous. The CDR3 extends over 14 amino acids. The V end lost 1 base, the J end lost 8 bases, and 12 bases lay between the germline ends. Germline assignment: CDR1 SGHRS and CDR2 YFSETQ.

This chain joins TRBV10-2 and TRBJ2-1; 8 nucleotides align to TRBD2. Trimming at V came to 2 bases and at J to 8 bases, leaving 5 bases not matched to a gene. This CDR3 is 14 amino acids long. Germline V gives CDR1 WSHSY, CDR2 SAAADI. The CDR3 DNA follows: TGCGCCAGCAGTGAGGCGGGAGGCACATATGAGCAGTTCTTC. Amino acid sequence: CASSEAGGTYEQFF.

A note on this clone: One end of the junction does not line up with germline, which may come from a read error. This chain links TRBV7-9 with TRBJ2-1, with unresolved D. Germline CDR1 SEHNR, CDR2 FQNEAQ (reference sequence). This CDR3 comprises 13 residues. This CDR3 is CASSLRQNNEQFF. In nucleotides, the CDR3 is TGCGCCAGCAGCCTAAGACAAAACAATGAGCAGTTCTTC.

The V and J genes are TRBV19 and TRBJ2-1; TRBD1 is a possible D gene (6 bases). CDR1 is LNHDA, CDR2 SQIVND, per germline (reference sequence). The CDR3 spans 14 residues. V shed 5 bases and J shed 7 bases, with 15 bases lying between them. The CDR3 here is CASSQGQGRNEQFF. Here the CDR3 DNA reads TGTGCCAGTAGTCAGGGGCAGGGGCGGAATGAGCAGTTCTTC.

This clone has just one count. A much larger clonotype is one base distant, so this may be a read error. The V and J genes are TRBV29-1 and TRBJ2-1, with TRBD2 matching 10 bases. This CDR3 region has 15 residues. CDR1 SQVTM and CDR2 ANQGSEA come from the germline V gene. V shed 6 bases, J shed 6 bases, and the junction held 11 bases outside the gene matches. CDR3 coding DNA: TGCAGCGTGATCCACCTAGCGGGAGACGTCAATGAGCAGTTCTTC. Amino acid sequence: CSVIHLAGDVNEQFF.

V usage is TRBV28 and J usage is TRBJ1-3; 7 nucleotides line up with TRBD1. The germline gives CDR1 MDHEN, CDR2 SYDVKM. With 4 bases clipped from V and 4 bases from J, the junction kept 7 bases outside the gene matches. This CDR3 has 15 residues. The CDR3 nucleotides read TGTGCCAGCAGTTCCACAGGGGTTTTAGGAAACACCATATATTTT. It translates to CASSSTGVLGNTIYF.

The genes are TRBV7-8 and TRBJ1-4; 7 bases are a match to TRBD1. Germline assignment: CDR1 SGHVS and CDR2 FQNEAQ. The CDR3 loop spans 14 amino acids. Unmatched junction bases numbered 4, after V lost 1 base and J lost 8 bases. The CDR3 loop is CASSLVQGGEKLFF. CDR3 bases: TGTGCCAGCAGCTTAGTGCAGGGGGGGGAAAAACTGTTTTTT.

As DNA, the CDR3 is TGTGCCAGTAGCCCGTTGGCGGGATATTACGAGCAGTACTTC. Amino acid sequence: CASSPLAGYYEQYF. The rearrangement joins TRBV19 to TRBJ2-7; maybe TRBD2 (6 bases). With 6 bases removed from V and 4 bases from J, the gap between germline ends came to 16 bases. Germline V lookup: CDR1 LNHDA, CDR2 SQIVND (reference sequence). The CDR3 length is 14 residues.

This chain connects TRBV6-1 to TRBJ2-7; 7 bases align to TRBD1. This CDR3 has 15 amino acids. Per germline, CDR1 MNHNS and CDR2 SASEGT. Trimming removed 2 bases from V and 4 bases from J; junction bases left unmatched: 8. CDR3 sequence reads: CASSEFDRVSYEQYF. The CDR3 DNA sequence: TGTGCCAGCAGTGAATTTGACAGGGTGTCGTACGAGCAGTACTTC.